This T cell receptor beta chain stems from a study of CD8+CD57+ T cells in acquired aplastic anemia. There are 13 residues in the CDR3. The V gene end was trimmed by 1 base and the J gene end by 5 bases; junction bases not matched to a gene: 0. Germline V gives CDR1 SGHTA, CDR2 FQGNSA. For sequencing, patients were chosen who had shown expansion of CD8+CD57+ cells by flow cytometry. Template material for TCR beta VDJ and CDR3 profiling consisted of genomic DNA. TCRdb analysed the reads with MiXCR anew, one entry per CDR3 protein. This table holds 150,000 to 200,000 distinct CDR3 sequences, around 48% found once. The study, taken as a whole, reports: Sharing between patients and controls was observed for twenty-nine CD8+ CDR3 sequences.

In the case of this clonotype: The antigen is not known.

The sequenced sample consisted of sorted CD4+, CD8+, or CD8+CD57+ T cells (not recorded which) from PBMCs. The receptor's source is a human donor with aplastic anemia. The V call is TRBV7-2, the J call TRBJ2-3; 7 nucleotides align to TRBD1. DNA for the CDR3: TGTGCCAGCAGCTTAGGGGACAGAGATACGCAGTATTTT. Encoded protein: CASSLGDRDTQYF.